This T cell receptor (beta chain) was sequenced during a study of T cell changes during pregnancy in multiple sclerosis. The CDR3 is made up of 17 amino acids. The V gene's germline CDR1 is SGHVS and CDR2 FQNEAQ. Deletions cut 1 base from V and 0 bases from J, with 15 bases between. Method: immunoSEQ multiplex PCR; TCRdb's copy keeps in-frame clones and lacks some. Here the sample spans about 50,000 clones, about 94% being singletons. The chain has TRBV7-8 and TRBJ1-2; tentative D call: TRBD1 (5 bases). The sequence was obtained from a female donor with multiple sclerosis, enrolled in a pregnancy study. The source was CD8+ T cells from peripheral blood mononuclear cells, collected in the first trimester of pregnancy. The DNA for the CDR3 is TGTGCCAGCAGCTTAGTGGGGCGAAAAAACACTAACTATGGCTACACCTTC. Protein: CASSLVGRKNTNYGYTF.